This is a list of T cell receptor beta chains from one sample in a study of cytomegalovirus exposure and HLA in healthy donors. This table comes from immunoSEQ multiplex PCR, and its TCRdb copy is limited to in-frame clones, with some not included. The sample shows more than 130,000 clones, about 91% of them seen only once. Sequenced sample: PBMCs. All receptors come from a woman younger than 30 in good health and CMV-seropositive. Each CDR3 is given with its conserved first and last residue. The D gene is left open where the match is weak. The size of a clone is reported for some rows only, either as once, few or many, or as a class for expanded clones.

j_call	v_call	d_call	clone_size	cdr3_aa	cdr3_nt
TRBJ1-6	TRBV6-5	TRBD1	.	CASSSGTGTSPLHF	TGTGCCAGCAGCAGCGGGACAGGGACTTCACCCCTCCACTTT
TRBJ2-7	TRBV7-8	TRBD2	.	CASSPGTSPYVHEQYF	TGTGCCAGCAGCCCCGGGACTAGTCCGTACGTACACGAGCAGTACTTC
TRBJ2-7	TRBV7-9	.	.	CASSLGQDYDEQYF	TGTGCCAGCAGCTTAGGGCAGGACTATGACGAGCAGTACTTC
TRBJ1-2	TRBV18	.	.	CASSLESQGSGYTF	TGTGCCAGCTCACTAGAATCACAGGGAAGCGGCTACACCTTC
TRBJ2-3	TRBV6-6	TRBD2	.	CASGRLAGTDTQYF	TGTGCCAGCGGAAGACTAGCGGGAACAGATACGCAGTATTTT
TRBJ1-3	TRBV5-1	TRBD1	.	CASSLQGAGAGNTIYF	TGCGCCAGCAGCTTACAGGGGGCAGGAGCTGGAAACACCATATATTTT
TRBJ1-1	TRBV5-1	TRBD1	.	CASSWQGVTEAFF	TGCGCCAGCAGCTGGCAGGGGGTGACTGAAGCTTTCTTT
TRBJ1-6	TRBV30	TRBD1	few	CAGTNRGNSPLHF	TGTGCCGGAACCAACAGGGGAAATTCACCCCTCCACTTT
TRBJ1-6	TRBV2	.	few	CASSVSSPLHF	TGTGCCAGCAGTGTCAGTTCACCCCTCCACTTT
TRBJ1-4	TRBV15	TRBD1	.	CATSRSATGGFDEKLFF	TGTGCCACCAGCAGATCCGCGACAGGGGGCTTTGATGAAAAACTGTTTTTT
TRBJ2-6	TRBV18	TRBD2	.	CASSRGGSGANVLTF	TGTGCCAGCTCACGCGGGGGCTCTGGGGCCAACGTCCTGACTTTC
TRBJ1-6	TRBV7-9	.	.	CASSFMQRSLHF	TGTGCCAGCAGCTTCATGCAGCGATCCCTCCACTTT
TRBJ1-2	TRBV6-5	.	.	CASSYVQRVDGYTF	TGTGCCAGCAGTTACGTACAGAGGGTAGATGGCTACACCTTC
TRBJ2-3	TRBV5-1	.	.	CASSLQVSTDTQYF	TGCGCCAGCAGCTTACAGGTTAGCACAGATACGCAGTATTTT
TRBJ2-2	TRBV9	TRBD2	.	CASSVASGGVSGELFF	TGTGCCAGCAGCGTAGCCAGCGGGGGGGTTTCCGGGGAGCTGTTTTTT
TRBJ2-1	TRBV10-2	TRBD2	.	CASTGLAGLFSYNEQFF	TGCGCCAGCACGGGACTAGCGGGACTGTTCTCCTACAATGAGCAGTTCTTC
TRBJ1-2	TRBV19	.	.	CASSIQGTNYGYTF	TGTGCCAGTAGTATCCAGGGTACTAACTATGGCTACACCTTC
TRBJ2-1	TRBV2	.	.	CASSEDPRSQFF	TGTGCCAGCAGTGAAGACCCGCGGTCGCAGTTCTTC
TRBJ1-2	TRBV28	TRBD1	.	CASGETGGVNYGYTF	TGTGCCAGCGGGGAGACAGGGGGGGTTAACTATGGCTACACCTTC
TRBJ2-7	TRBV7-6	TRBD2	few	CASSLEVSGARYEQYF	TGTGCCAGCAGCCTAGAGGTTAGCGGGGCCCGCTACGAGCAGTACTTC
TRBJ2-3	TRBV6-1	.	.	CASTQDTSTQYF	TGTGCCAGCACCCAGGATACGAGTACGCAGTATTTT
TRBJ1-2	TRBV18	.	.	CASSLDRTPVSSGYTF	TGTGCCAGCTCTCTTGACAGGACCCCCGTTTCTTCCGGCTACACCTTC
TRBJ1-3	TRBV7-9	.	.	CASSLAWGETGNTIYF	TGTGCCAGCAGCTTAGCATGGGGGGAAACTGGAAACACCATATATTTT
TRBJ2-5	TRBV4-1	TRBD2	.	CASSQGASGRGETQYF	TGCGCCAGCAGCCAAGGGGCTAGCGGGAGAGGAGAGACCCAGTACTTC
TRBJ2-1	TRBV5-1	.	.	CASSSPGKYNEQFF	TGCGCCAGCAGCTCCCCAGGGAAATACAATGAGCAGTTCTTC
TRBJ1-5	TRBV6-6	.	once	CASSRQTNNQPQHF	TGTGCCAGCAGCCGCCAGACTAACAATCAGCCCCAGCATTTT
TRBJ2-5	TRBV9	.	.	CASSLAGGETQYF	TGTGCCAGCAGCCTGGCCGGGGGAGAGACCCAGTACTTC
TRBJ1-4	TRBV4-1	.	.	CASSQPVGSGGGEKLFF	TGCGCCAGCAGCCAACCAGTCGGGTCCGGCGGGGGTGAAAAACTGTTTTTT
TRBJ2-3	TRBV15	.	once	CATSRGVSTDTQYF	TGTGCCACCAGCAGAGGAGTTAGCACAGATACGCAGTATTTT
TRBJ2-4	TRBV28	.	.	CASSPQGRAKNIQYF	TGTGCCAGCAGTCCACAGGGTAGGGCCAAAAACATTCAGTACTTC
TRBJ2-3	TRBV9	TRBD2	few	CASSVGTLAGGTDTQYF	TGTGCCAGCAGCGTAGGGACACTAGCGGGGGGCACAGATACGCAGTATTTT
TRBJ2-7	TRBV5-1	TRBD2	.	CASSLTGLAGGPTYEQYF	TGCGCCAGCAGCCTCACGGGACTAGCGGGAGGGCCTACCTACGAGCAGTACTTC
TRBJ1-2	TRBV12-5	TRBD1	.	CASCGGRGDGYTF	TGTGCTAGTTGTGGGGGCAGGGGGGATGGCTACACCTTC
TRBJ2-7	TRBV6-5	.	.	CASSYSGGSYEQYF	TGTGCCAGCAGTTACTCGGGGGGATCCTACGAGCAGTACTTC
TRBJ2-1	TRBV19	.	.	CASGGFSNEQFF	TGTGCCAGTGGGGGCTTTTCAAATGAGCAGTTCTTC
TRBJ2-1	TRBV4-2	TRBD2	.	CASSQGLAGGYYNEQFF	TGTGCCAGCAGCCAAGGACTAGCGGGAGGATACTACAATGAGCAGTTCTTC
TRBJ2-7	TRBV5-1	TRBD1	.	CASSSRRGTGGFHEQYF	TGCGCCAGCAGCTCAAGGCGGGGGACAGGGGGCTTCCACGAGCAGTACTTC
TRBJ2-7	TRBV5-5	TRBD2	.	CASSLTGGPNEQYF	TGTGCCAGCAGCTTGACGGGAGGGCCTAATGAGCAGTACTTC
TRBJ2-5	TRBV2	TRBD1	.	CASSGQGAFGTQYF	TGTGCCAGCAGCGGACAGGGGGCTTTTGGGACCCAGTACTTC
TRBJ2-7	TRBV5-6	TRBD1	once	CASSWDRGYEQYF	TGTGCCAGCAGCTGGGACAGGGGGTACGAGCAGTACTTC
TRBJ2-2	TRBV10-3	.	.	CAIRLATTGELFF	TGTGCCATCAGGCTAGCGACCACCGGGGAGCTGTTTTTT
TRBJ1-1	TRBV5-4	.	.	CASTRWGGNTEAFF	TGTGCCAGCACCCGGTGGGGGGGGAACACTGAAGCTTTCTTT
TRBJ1-3	TRBV4-3	.	.	CASSQDTGGFSGNTIYF	TGCGCCAGCAGCCAAGACACGGGGGGCTTTTCTGGAAACACCATATATTTT
TRBJ2-5	TRBV2	.	.	CASSVGQGKTQYF	TGTGCCAGCAGTGTCGGGCAGGGAAAGACCCAGTACTTC
TRBJ2-2	TRBV7-3	TRBD2	.	CASSQSGRETGELFF	TGTGCCAGCAGCCAGAGCGGGAGAGAAACCGGGGAGCTGTTTTTT
TRBJ2-1	TRBV9	.	.	CASSVEGVGSSSYNEQFF	TGTGCCAGCAGCGTAGAGGGGGTAGGTTCTAGCTCCTACAATGAGCAGTTCTTC
TRBJ1-2	TRBV4-3	TRBD1	.	CASSPNRQGWYGYTF	TGCGCCAGCAGCCCTAACCGACAGGGATGGTATGGCTACACCTTC
TRBJ1-1	TRBV5-4	.	once	CASSLEAGVPTEAFF	TGTGCCAGCAGCTTGGAGGCAGGGGTCCCTACTGAAGCTTTCTTT
TRBJ2-7	TRBV11-2	TRBD2	.	CASSTTGLADYEQYF	TGTGCCAGCAGCACAACGGGACTAGCGGACTACGAGCAGTACTTC
TRBJ2-5	TRBV12-5	TRBD1	once	CASGLGTGTGRGETQYF	TGTGCTAGTGGTTTGGGTACCGGGACAGGGCGGGGGGAGACCCAGTACTTC
TRBJ1-1	TRBV6-6	TRBD1	.	CASSPGQVEAFF	TGTGCCAGCAGTCCCGGACAGGTTGAAGCTTTCTTT
TRBJ2-1	TRBV5-1	.	.	CASSLVPGGSLGEQFF	TGCGCCAGCAGCTTGGTCCCAGGGGGGAGTTTAGGTGAGCAGTTCTTC
TRBJ1-5	TRBV2	.	.	CASSEQVFWQPQHF	TGTGCCAGCAGTGAACAGGTATTCTGGCAGCCCCAGCATTTT
TRBJ2-1	TRBV2	.	.	CASSEEADLPRDEQFF	TGTGCCAGCAGTGAAGAGGCGGACCTTCCGAGGGATGAGCAGTTCTTC
TRBJ1-3	TRBV27	.	.	CASSSGGNTIYF	TGTGCCAGCAGTTCAGGTGGAAACACCATATATTTT
TRBJ2-1	TRBV6-1	.	.	CASSEGGREFF	TGTGCCAGCAGTGAGGGGGGTCGTGAGTTCTTC
TRBJ2-1	TRBV5-6	TRBD1	.	CASSLAGGSHEQFF	TGTGCCAGCAGCTTGGCAGGGGGCTCTCATGAGCAGTTCTTC
TRBJ1-1	TRBV6-5	.	.	CASSNLLGGTEAFF	TGTGCCAGCAGTAACCTTTTGGGGGGCACTGAAGCTTTCTTT
TRBJ2-7	TRBV28	TRBD2	.	CATRTSGSYEQYF	TGTGCCACCCGGACTAGCGGATCCTACGAGCAGTACTTC
TRBJ1-1	TRBV11-2	.	.	CASSLAGGNLNTEAFF	TGTGCCAGCAGCTTAGCTGGGGGGAACTTGAACACTGAAGCTTTCTTT